This TCR beta chain was documented in a study of T-cell memory formation after mild COVID-19. TCRdb re-analysed the 5' RACE reads in MiXCR, keeping a single row per CDR3 protein. The sample shows 90,000 to 130,000 distinct CDR3 sequences, around 17% of them seen only once. This clonotype was counted only a few times. The target antigen is unknown. Notes on the study in general: Pre-infection memory harbored some responding clones, suggesting cross-reactive memory joined.

The length of the CDR3 is 15 residues. CDR1 is SGHNT and CDR2 is YYREEE in the germline V gene (reference sequence). Losses at the gene ends were 3 bases for V and 7 bases for J; bases not matched to a gene: 7. The sample was PBMCs or a T cell subset sorted from them (not recorded which). This sequence joins TRBV5-4 and TRBJ2-3; TRBD2 aligns across 11 bases. The TCR sequence derives from a man younger than 30 who had mild COVID-19 (a few samples of this study predate the infection). Cell type and time point are not known. The CDR3 reads CASSSTTSGAYTQYF. DNA for the CDR3: TGTGCCAGCAGCTCGACGACTAGCGGGGCATATACGCAGTATTTT. The full variable domain, rest sourced from reference TRBV5-4 and TRBJ2-3, is ETGVTQSPTHLIKTRGQQVTLRCSSQSGHNTVSWYQQALGQGPQFIFQYYREEENGRGNFPPRFSGLQFPNYSSELNVNALELDDSALYLCASSSTTSGAYTQYFGPGTRLTVL.